Listed below are T cell receptor beta chains from one sample, sequenced in a study of technical replicates of blood from a few donors. Only in-frame clones appear in the TCRdb table, and some are missing; sequencing was by immunoSEQ multiplex PCR. The table has about 48,000 clones, about 90% seen once. Sequenced sample: PBMCs. Source of these receptors: a human donor in good health. Some clones in this sample may be carry-over from other donors' samples. The CDR3 runs from the conserved cysteine through the conserved F or W. The D gene is left open where the match is weak. Clone size appears in some rows only: once, few, many, or a class for an expanded clone.

>-|TRBJ1-1|-|TRBV4-2
CASSQPHSFNTEAFF
TGTGCCAGCAGCCAACCGCACTCTTTTAACACTGAAGCTTTCTTT
>TRBD1|TRBJ1-2|-|TRBV6-1
CASIVGGHYPGGYTF
TGTGCCAGCATAGTAGGGGGCCATTACCCCGGTGGCTACACCTTC
>TRBD2|TRBJ2-1|-|TRBV4-1
CASSSSGASYNEQFF
TGCGCCAGCAGCAGTAGCGGGGCGTCCTACAATGAGCAGTTCTTC
>-|TRBJ2-7|-|TRBV7-6
CASSLAKSEQYF
TGTGCCAGCAGCTTAGCGAAGAGCGAGCAGTACTTC
>TRBD1|TRBJ1-5|-|TRBV18
CASSSDRDGQPQHF
TGTGCCAGCTCATCCGACAGGGATGGGCAGCCCCAGCATTTT
>-|TRBJ2-7|-|TRBV6-5
CASSPPGTYEQYF
TGTGCCAGCAGTCCACCAGGGACCTACGAGCAGTACTTC
>TRBD1|TRBJ2-7|-|TRBV5-1
CASSAYTGGYEQYF
TGCGCCAGCAGCGCATATACAGGGGGTTACGAGCAGTACTTC
>-|TRBJ1-2|-|TRBV10-3
CATSGGGVVNYGYTF
TGTGCCACGAGTGGTGGAGGGGTGGTTAACTATGGCTACACCTTC
>-|TRBJ2-2|-|TRBV2
CASSEDFAGVTGELFF
TGTGCCAGCAGTGAAGATTTCGCAGGGGTCACCGGGGAGCTGTTTTTT
>-|TRBJ2-7|-|TRBV5-4
CASSYPATGDEQYF
TGTGCCAGCAGCTACCCGGCCACCGGGGACGAGCAGTACTTC
>-|TRBJ2-7|-|TRBV4-1
CASSQEDRAGTYEQYF
TGCGCCAGCAGCCAAGAGGACCGGGCAGGGACCTACGAGCAGTACTTC
>TRBD2|TRBJ2-1|-|TRBV6-6
CASRRTSGRKNEQFF
TGTGCCAGCAGGCGGACTAGCGGGAGGAAAAATGAGCAGTTCTTC
>TRBD1|TRBJ2-7|-|TRBV18
CASSLGGQATYEQYF
TGTGCCAGCTCTCTTGGTGGACAGGCAACCTACGAGCAGTACTTC
>-|TRBJ1-2|-|TRBV30
CAWSGGGAWGYTF
TGTGCCTGGAGTGGAGGCGGGGCGTGGGGCTACACCTTC
>-|TRBJ1-5|once|TRBV10-3
CAISTGFGQGSNQPQHF
TGTGCCATCAGTACGGGTTTTGGGCAGGGAAGCAATCAGCCCCAGCATTTT
>-|TRBJ1-2|-|TRBV7-9
CASSLYEDYGYTF
TGTGCCAGCAGCTTATACGAGGACTATGGCTACACCTTC
>-|TRBJ2-7|-|TRBV9
CASSVLPAAYEQYF
TGTGCCAGCAGCGTATTACCCGCAGCCTACGAGCAGTACTTC
>-|TRBJ2-5|-|TRBV7-9
CASSLVVEWGQETQYF
TGTGCCAGCAGCTTAGTGGTCGAGTGGGGCCAGGAGACCCAGTACTTC
>-|TRBJ1-6|few|TRBV18
CASSPQGPESPLHF
TGTGCCAGCTCACCCCAGGGCCCGGAATCACCCCTCCACTTT
>-|TRBJ1-5|-|TRBV4-2
CASSQGAGNNQPQHF
TGTGCCAGCAGCCAAGGCGCAGGGAATAATCAGCCCCAGCATTTT
>TRBD2|TRBJ2-7|once|TRBV19
CASSIWPGSGGSYEQYF
TGTGCCAGTAGTATATGGCCGGGTAGCGGGGGGTCCTACGAGCAGTACTTC
>TRBD2|TRBJ2-5|-|TRBV2
CASSVGIAGRETQYF
TGTGCCAGCAGTGTAGGAATAGCGGGAAGGGAGACCCAGTACTTC
>TRBD2|TRBJ2-3|-|TRBV7-2
CASSSSVGLGRPDTQYF
TGTGCCAGCAGCTCTTCTGTGGGACTAGGACGCCCAGATACGCAGTATTTT
>-|TRBJ1-2|-|TRBV5-5
CASSPGAGGSGYTF
TGTGCCAGCAGCCCCGGGGCGGGGGGCAGTGGCTACACCTTC
>-|TRBJ1-1|-|TRBV7-9
CASSKMTGLNTEAFF
TGTGCCAGCAGCAAAATGACAGGATTGAACACTGAAGCTTTCTTT
>-|TRBJ2-5|-|TRBV12-5
CASAVSRKTQYF
TGTGCTAGTGCCGTATCGCGGAAGACCCAGTACTTC
>-|TRBJ2-7|once|TRBV6-5
CASSYGLGEQYF
TGTGCCAGCAGTTACGGACTGGGCGAGCAGTACTTC
>-|TRBJ2-3|-|TRBV2
CASSVPGAYTDTQYF
TGTGCCAGCAGTGTGCCAGGGGCTTACACAGATACGCAGTATTTT
>TRBD2|TRBJ2-2|-|TRBV2
CASSAPTSGSSTGELFF
TGTGCCAGCAGCGCGCCTACTAGCGGGAGCTCCACCGGGGAGCTGTTTTTT
>TRBD1|TRBJ1-1|-|TRBV5-8
CASSLWTGGVETEAFF
TGTGCCAGCAGCCTGTGGACAGGGGGAGTGGAAACTGAAGCTTTCTTT
>-|TRBJ2-2|-|TRBV27
CASSLWSNTGELFF
TGTGCCAGCAGTTTGTGGAGTAACACCGGGGAGCTGTTTTTT
>-|TRBJ2-7|once|TRBV6-1
CASSAQDKGYEQYF
TGTGCCAGCAGTGCCCAGGACAAGGGCTACGAGCAGTACTTC
>-|TRBJ2-7|-|TRBV4-3
CASSQLGGSYEQYF
TGCGCCAGCAGCCAACTTGGAGGCTCCTACGAGCAGTACTTC
>TRBD1|TRBJ1-5|-|TRBV10-3
CAIGTGGDQPQHF
TGTGCCATAGGGACAGGGGGGGATCAGCCCCAGCATTTT
>TRBD2|TRBJ2-7|-|TRBV5-1
CASSSGLGYEQYF
TGCGCCAGCAGCTCGGGACTAGGTTACGAGCAGTACTTC
>TRBD1|TRBJ1-1|-|TRBV5-1
CASRIRAGGNTEAFF
TGCGCCAGCAGAATTAGGGCAGGGGGGAACACTGAAGCTTTCTTT
>TRBD1|TRBJ1-1|-|TRBV7-8
CASRKDRVGTEAFF
TGTGCCAGCAGAAAAGACAGGGTTGGGACTGAAGCTTTCTTT
>-|TRBJ2-5|once|TRBV30
CAWSVPGVVETQYF
TGTGCCTGGAGTGTACCCGGGGTAGTAGAGACCCAGTACTTC
>-|TRBJ1-1|-|TRBV6-1
CASSASGTEAFF
TGTGCCAGCAGTGCAAGCGGCACTGAAGCTTTCTTT
>TRBD2|TRBJ2-3|-|TRBV5-1
CASSWTSGVDTQYF
TGCGCCAGCAGCTGGACTAGCGGGGTAGATACGCAGTATTTT
>-|TRBJ1-5|-|TRBV6-5
CASSRTRETHQPQHF
TGTGCCAGCAGTAGGACGCGGGAGACACATCAGCCCCAGCATTTT
>TRBD1|TRBJ1-4|-|TRBV19
CASSAGQGYEKLFF
TGTGCCAGTAGTGCTGGACAGGGCTACGAAAAACTGTTTTTT
>-|TRBJ1-4|-|TRBV19
CATRDGQVGFGEKLFF
TGTGCGACGAGAGATGGGCAGGTTGGGTTTGGGGAAAAACTGTTTTTT
>-|TRBJ1-1|-|TRBV5-1
CASSLTDRNTEAFF
TGCGCCAGCAGCTTGACAGACAGGAACACTGAAGCTTTCTTT
>-|TRBJ1-4|-|TRBV7-9
CASSARAATNEKLFF
TGTGCCAGCAGCGCCCGAGCCGCAACTAATGAAAAACTGTTTTTT
>-|TRBJ2-3|-|TRBV4-2
CASSQVSTSRGATDTQYF
TGTGCCAGCAGCCAAGTTTCGACTTCACGGGGGGCGACAGATACGCAGTATTTT
>TRBD1|TRBJ2-6|once|TRBV12-5
CASGLGQGLSGANVLTF
TGTGCTAGTGGTCTCGGACAGGGCCTCTCTGGGGCCAACGTCCTGACTTTC
>-|TRBJ1-2|-|TRBV4-2
CASSQEQGANYGYTF
TGTGCCAGCAGCCAAGAACAGGGCGCTAACTATGGCTACACCTTC
>-|TRBJ1-1|-|TRBV6-6
CASSPNGEVTEAFF
TGTGCCAGCAGTCCGAACGGGGAAGTCACTGAAGCTTTCTTT
>-|TRBJ1-5|-|TRBV7-2
CASTALPRGDQPQHF
TGTGCCAGCACCGCGTTACCACGGGGAGATCAGCCCCAGCATTTT
>TRBD1|TRBJ1-1|-|TRBV13
CASSPRSPGGNTEAFF
TGTGCCAGCAGCCCCCGGTCCCCAGGGGGCAACACTGAAGCTTTCTTT
>-|TRBJ1-3|once|TRBV2
CASSEPRGTIYF
TGTGCCAGCAGTGAACCACGCGGCACCATATATTTT
>-|TRBJ1-2|-|TRBV7-8
CASSLGSLNYGYTF
TGTGCCAGCAGCCTCGGGTCCTTAAACTATGGCTACACCTTC
>-|TRBJ2-1|-|TRBV30
CAWSVLGNEQFF
TGTGCCTGGAGTGTACTAGGGAATGAGCAGTTCTTC
>-|TRBJ1-1|-|TRBV20-1
CSAQSNTEAFF
TGCAGTGCTCAGTCGAACACTGAAGCTTTCTTT
>-|TRBJ2-5|-|TRBV12-5
CASGLAPRQGIQETQYF
TGTGCTAGTGGTTTGGCGCCCCGTCAGGGGATCCAAGAGACCCAGTACTTC
>TRBD1|TRBJ1-4|-|TRBV6-7
CASSPQTGINEKLFF
TGTGCCAGCAGCCCCCAGACAGGGATTAATGAAAAACTGTTTTTT
>TRBD1|TRBJ2-7|-|TRBV7-2
CASSSLDRGLYEQYF
TGTGCCAGCAGCTCCCTGGACAGGGGGCTTTACGAGCAGTACTTC
>-|TRBJ2-2|-|TRBV6-6
CASSGTAGGGELFF
TGTGCCAGCAGCGGGACAGCGGGCGGAGGGGAGCTGTTTTTT
>-|TRBJ2-5|-|TRBV6-1
CASSENTGRRETQYF
TGTGCCAGCAGTGAAAATACAGGGCGGCGAGAGACCCAGTACTTC